This record concerns one T cell receptor beta chain sequence. Its target is not known. This sample's time point: baseline, week 1 (first vaccination visit). Noted treatment: pre-vaccination baseline after standard-of-care therapy. These data originate in a study of a mutant IDH1 vaccine in newly diagnosed glioma. General study results and limits: There seemed to be no relation between pseudoprogression and changes in top peripheral T cell clonotypes.

Using immunoSEQ multiplex PCR, the repertoire was profiled, and TCRdb retains in-frame clones only, with some absent. The sample consists of tens of thousands of clones, 93% of them appearing once. Material: PBMCs, obtained from a glioma patient treated with radiotherapy, temozolomide or both. The sequence derives from a man in his forties with glioma.

The CDR3 loop is CASSWGQGDYEQYF. Here the CDR3 DNA reads TGTGCCAGCAGTTGGGGACAGGGGGACTACGAGCAGTACTTC. The chain recombines TRBV6-5 with TRBJ2-7, with TRBD1 identical over 11 bases. Germline V gene data show CDR1 as MNHEY and CDR2 as SVGAGI. The CDR3 consists of 14 residues. The J segment lost 3 bases and the V segment lost 4 bases, leaving 2 bases of the junction unmatched.